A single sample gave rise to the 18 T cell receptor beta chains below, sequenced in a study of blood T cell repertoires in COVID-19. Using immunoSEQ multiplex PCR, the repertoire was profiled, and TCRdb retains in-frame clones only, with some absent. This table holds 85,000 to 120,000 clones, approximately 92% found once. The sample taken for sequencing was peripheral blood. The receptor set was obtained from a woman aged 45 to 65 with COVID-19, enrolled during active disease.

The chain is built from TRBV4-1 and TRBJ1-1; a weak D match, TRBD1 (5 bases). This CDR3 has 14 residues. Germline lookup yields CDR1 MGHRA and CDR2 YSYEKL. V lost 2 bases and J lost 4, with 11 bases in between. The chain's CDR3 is CASSQMWGVTEAFF. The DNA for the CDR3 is TGCGCCAGCAGCCAAATGTGGGGGGTCACTGAAGCTTTCTTT.

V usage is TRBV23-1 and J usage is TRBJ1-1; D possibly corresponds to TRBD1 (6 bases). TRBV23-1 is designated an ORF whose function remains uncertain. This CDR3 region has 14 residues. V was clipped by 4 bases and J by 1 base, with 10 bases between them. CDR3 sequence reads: CASSPGRGNTEAFF. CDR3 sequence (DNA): TGCGCCAGCAGTCCGGGCAGGGGGAACACTGAAGCTTTCTTT.

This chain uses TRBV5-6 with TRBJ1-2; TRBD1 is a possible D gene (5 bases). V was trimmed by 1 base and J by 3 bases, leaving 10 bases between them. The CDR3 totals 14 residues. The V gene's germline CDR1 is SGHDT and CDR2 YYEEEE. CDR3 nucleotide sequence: TGTGCCAGCAGCTTGATGCAGGGTCACTATGGCTACACCTTC. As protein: CASSLMQGHYGYTF.

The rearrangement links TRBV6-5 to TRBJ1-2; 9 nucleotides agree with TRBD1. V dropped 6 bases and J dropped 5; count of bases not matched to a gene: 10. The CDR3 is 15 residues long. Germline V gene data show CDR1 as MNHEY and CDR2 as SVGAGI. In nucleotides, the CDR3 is TGTGCCAGCAGCCGAAACCGGGACAGGGAGTATGGCTACACCTTC. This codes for CASSRNRDREYGYTF.

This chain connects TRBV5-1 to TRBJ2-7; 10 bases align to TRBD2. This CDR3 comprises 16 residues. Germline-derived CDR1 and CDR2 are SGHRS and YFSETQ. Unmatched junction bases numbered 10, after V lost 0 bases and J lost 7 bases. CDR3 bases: TGCGCCAGCAGCTTGGACGAGCGGGGGGGCGCGGGAGAGCAGTACTTC. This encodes CASSLDERGGAGEQYF. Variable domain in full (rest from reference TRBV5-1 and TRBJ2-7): KAGVTQTPRYLIKTRGQQVTLSCSPISGHRSVSWYQQTPGQGLQFLFEYFSETQRNKGNFPGRFSGRQFSNSRSEMNVSTLELGDSALYLCASSLDERGGAGEQYFGPGTRLTVT.

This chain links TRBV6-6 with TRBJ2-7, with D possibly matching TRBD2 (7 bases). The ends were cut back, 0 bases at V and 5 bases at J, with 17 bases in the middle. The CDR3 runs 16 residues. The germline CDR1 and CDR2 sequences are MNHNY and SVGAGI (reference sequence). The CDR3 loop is CASSYSGPGAGDEQYF. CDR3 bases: TGTGCCAGCAGTTACTCGGGGCCAGGGGCGGGAGACGAGCAGTACTTC.

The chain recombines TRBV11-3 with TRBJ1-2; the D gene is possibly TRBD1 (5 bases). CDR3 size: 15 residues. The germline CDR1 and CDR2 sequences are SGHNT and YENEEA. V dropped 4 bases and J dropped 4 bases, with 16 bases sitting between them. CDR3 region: CASSSLGGRAYGYTF. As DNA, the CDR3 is TGTGCCAGCAGCTCCCTGGGGGGAAGGGCCTATGGCTACACCTTC. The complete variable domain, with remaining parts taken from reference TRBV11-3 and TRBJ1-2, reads EAGVVQSPRYKIIEKKQPVAFWCNPISGHNTLYWYLQNLGQGPELLIRYENEEAVDDSQLPKDRFSAERLKGVDSTLKIQPAELGDSAVYLCASSSLGGRAYGYTFGSGTRLTVV.

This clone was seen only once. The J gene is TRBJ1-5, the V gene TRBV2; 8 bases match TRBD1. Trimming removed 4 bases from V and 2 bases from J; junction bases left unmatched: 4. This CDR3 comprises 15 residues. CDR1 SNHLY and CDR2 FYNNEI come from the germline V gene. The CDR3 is CASSGRQGRNQPQHF. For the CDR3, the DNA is TGTGCCAGCAGTGGTAGACAGGGGCGCAATCAGCCCCAGCATTTT.

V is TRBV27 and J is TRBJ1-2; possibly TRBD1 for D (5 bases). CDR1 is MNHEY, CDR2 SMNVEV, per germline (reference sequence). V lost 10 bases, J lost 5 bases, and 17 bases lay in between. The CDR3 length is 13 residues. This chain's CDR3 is CATRPGGGYGYTF. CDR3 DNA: TGTGCCACCCGCCCCGGGGGGGGATATGGCTACACCTTC.

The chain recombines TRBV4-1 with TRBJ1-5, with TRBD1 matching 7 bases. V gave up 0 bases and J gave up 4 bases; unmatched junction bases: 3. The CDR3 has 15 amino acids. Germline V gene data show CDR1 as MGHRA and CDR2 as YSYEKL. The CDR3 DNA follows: TGCGCCAGCAGCCAAGATAAGACAGGGAATCAGCCCCAGCATTTT. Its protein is CASSQDKTGNQPQHF.

CDR3 protein: CAISTPPFSYNEQFF. The CDR3 DNA reads as TGTGCCATCAGCACTCCGCCCTTCTCCTACAATGAGCAGTTCTTC. The rearrangement joins TRBV10-3 to TRBJ2-1, with D uncertain. The ends were cut back, 6 bases at V and 0 bases at J, with 12 bases in the middle. CDR1 and CDR2 from the germline V gene are ENHRY and SYGVKD. The CDR3 runs to 15 residues.

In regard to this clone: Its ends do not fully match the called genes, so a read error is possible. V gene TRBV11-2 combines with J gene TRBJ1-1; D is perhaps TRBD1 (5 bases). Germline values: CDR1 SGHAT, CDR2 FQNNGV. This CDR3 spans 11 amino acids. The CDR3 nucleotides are TGTGCCAGCAGCGTAGAGGGGCCTGCTTTCTTT. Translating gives CASSVEGPAFF.

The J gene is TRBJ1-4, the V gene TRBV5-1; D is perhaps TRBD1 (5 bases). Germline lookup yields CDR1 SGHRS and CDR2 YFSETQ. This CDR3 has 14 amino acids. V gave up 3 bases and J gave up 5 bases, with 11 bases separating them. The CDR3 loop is CASSWRGDNEKLFF. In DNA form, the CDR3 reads TGCGCCAGCAGCTGGCGGGGGGACAATGAAAAACTGTTTTTT. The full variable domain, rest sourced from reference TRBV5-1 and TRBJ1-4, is KAGVTQTPRYLIKTRGQQVTLSCSPISGHRSVSWYQQTPGQGLQFLFEYFSETQRNKGNFPGRFSGRQFSNSRSEMNVSTLELGDSALYLCASSWRGDNEKLFFGSGTQLSVL.

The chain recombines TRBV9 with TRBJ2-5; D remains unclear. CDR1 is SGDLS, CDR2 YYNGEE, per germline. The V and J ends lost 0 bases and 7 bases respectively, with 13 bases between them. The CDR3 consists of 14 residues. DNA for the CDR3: TGTGCCAGCAGCGTAGAAGCTATTCTAGGGACCCAGTACTTC. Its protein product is CASSVEAILGTQYF.

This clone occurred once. Here the CDR3 reads CASSLGSGGEKLFF. The CDR3 DNA reads as TGTGCCAGCAGTTTAGGCAGTGGAGGGGAAAAACTGTTTTTT. The chain is built from TRBV28 and TRBJ1-4; D uncertain. CDR1 is MDHEN, CDR2 SYDVKM, per germline. Trimming took 2 bases from V and 8 from J, leaving 12 bases between them. The CDR3 has 14 amino acids. Full variable domain (missing parts from reference TRBV28 and TRBJ1-4): DVKVTQSSRYLVKRTGEKVFLECVQDMDHENMFWYRQDPGLGLRLIYFSYDVKMKEKGDIPEGYSVSREKKERFSLILESASTNQTSMYLCASSLGSGGEKLFFGSGTQLSVL.

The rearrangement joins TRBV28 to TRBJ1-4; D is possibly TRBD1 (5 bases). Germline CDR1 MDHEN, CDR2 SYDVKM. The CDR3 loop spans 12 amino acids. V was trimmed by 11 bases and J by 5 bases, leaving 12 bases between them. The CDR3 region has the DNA TGTGCCGGGGGACTGACAAATGAAAAACTGTTTTTT. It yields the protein CAGGLTNEKLFF.

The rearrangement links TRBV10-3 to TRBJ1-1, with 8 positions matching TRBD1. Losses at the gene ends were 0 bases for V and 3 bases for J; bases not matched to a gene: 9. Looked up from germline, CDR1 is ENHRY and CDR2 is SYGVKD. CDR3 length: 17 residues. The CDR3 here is CAISESRTGSRDTEAFF. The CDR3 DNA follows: TGTGCCATCAGTGAGTCGAGGACAGGGAGTAGGGACACTGAAGCTTTCTTT.

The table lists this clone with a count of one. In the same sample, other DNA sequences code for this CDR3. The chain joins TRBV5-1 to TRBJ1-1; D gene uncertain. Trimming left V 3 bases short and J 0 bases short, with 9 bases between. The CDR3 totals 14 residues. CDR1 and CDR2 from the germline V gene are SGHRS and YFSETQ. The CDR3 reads CASSSNTVNTEAFF. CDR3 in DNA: TGCGCCAGCAGCTCAAACACAGTGAACACTGAAGCTTTCTTT.